The clone carrying this TCR beta chain was seen just once. Its antigen remains unidentified. These data belong to a study of cytotoxic CD8 clonotypes in ibrutinib-treated CLL. On the study more broadly: Within the patient group, some 11 were relapsed/refractory and roughly 15 treatment-naive, and 17 were IGHV unmutated. Whole-study results and caveats: Clonality went higher at ibrutinib response and then dropped back toward baseline at progression. Baseline clonality exceeded age-matched healthy donors and tracked circulating CD8+ T-cell counts.

Only in-frame clones appear in the TCRdb table, and some are missing; sequencing was by immunoSEQ multiplex PCR. This table has 100,000 to 150,000 clones, roughly 88% appearing once. Sequencing used PBMCs, obtained after 24 months of ibrutinib treatment. The TCR was taken from a human donor with chronic lymphocytic leukemia.

This CDR3 reads CASRRLLRTSGEETQYF. In DNA, the CDR3 is TGCGCCAGCAGACGTCTGCTCCGGACTAGCGGGGAAGAGACCCAGTACTTC. The rearrangement links TRBV5-1 to TRBJ2-5; 12 nucleotides agree with TRBD2. After removal of 5 bases from V and 3 bases from J, the junction contained 11 bases not matched to a gene. CDR3 length equals 17 residues. From germline, CDR1 is SGHRS and CDR2 YFSETQ.